Below are 17 T cell receptor beta chains sequenced from a single sample in a study of cytomegalovirus exposure and HLA in healthy donors. It was with 60 Vbeta and 13 Jbeta primers that the PCR ran. Produced via immunoSEQ multiplex PCR; TCRdb's table is partial and in-frame only. This table has about 120,000 clones, over 65% appearing once. What was sequenced was PBMCs. Receptors were obtained from a woman in her 50s in good health and CMV-seropositive.

The rearrangement links TRBV28 to TRBJ1-1; no clear D. The length of the CDR3 is 11 residues. The germline V and J ends were trimmed by 5 bases and 3 bases, with 4 bases remaining between them. Per germline, CDR1 MDHEN and CDR2 SYDVKM. The CDR3 here is CASSTDTEAFF. CDR3 coding DNA: TGTGCCAGCAGTACGGACACTGAAGCTTTCTTT.

V and J are TRBV11-2 and TRBJ2-7; D is possibly TRBD1 (5 bases). The CDR3 consists of 14 residues. V dropped 2 bases and J dropped 6 bases, with 14 bases sitting between them. The germline CDR1 and CDR2 sequences are SGHAT and FQNNGV. CDR3 bases: TGTGCCAGCAGCTTAAGGGGCCCCAACCCCGAGCAGTACTTC. It encodes CASSLRGPNPEQYF.

V gene TRBV4-2 combines with J gene TRBJ1-3, with D tentatively TRBD1 (6 bases). Germline values: CDR1 LGHNA, CDR2 YNFKEQ. V was clipped by 4 bases and J by 0 bases, with 16 bases between them. This CDR3 has 17 residues. The CDR3 DNA follows: TGTGCCAGCAGCCGATTCCTGACAGGACCCTCTGGAAACACCATATATTTT. This translates into CASSRFLTGPSGNTIYF.

This clone was found a few times. The J gene is TRBJ1-2, the V gene TRBV7-2, with TRBD1 matching 7 bases. Trimming took 2 bases from V and 8 from J; bases not matched to a gene: 8. Germline V gene sequence: CDR1 SGHTA, CDR2 FQGNSA. The CDR3 is made up of 14 amino acids. CDR3 bases: TGTGCCAGCAGCTTATTTACAGGGGCTAGGGGCTACACCTTC. Translation gives CASSLFTGARGYTF.

Comments on this clone: Its ends do not fully match the called genes, so a read error is possible. V is TRBV7-9 and J is TRBJ2-7, with a weak D call TRBD2 (6 bases). CDR1 SEHNR and CDR2 FQNEAQ come from the germline V gene (reference sequence). The CDR3 is 13 residues long. In DNA, the CDR3 is TGTGCCAGCAGTTTAGGTCCGGGAGAAGGGCAGTACTTC. This codes for CASSLGPGEGQYF.

This clone was detected a few times. This chain uses TRBV30 with TRBJ2-7, with 8 bases lining up with TRBD1. J lost 1 base, V lost 4 bases, and 9 bases had no gene match. This CDR3 comprises 15 residues. The germline V gene encodes CDR1 GTSNPN and CDR2 SVGIG (reference sequence). CDR3 region: CAWTVTGGRSYEQYF. In DNA form, the CDR3 reads TGTGCCTGGACTGTAACAGGGGGGAGGTCCTACGAGCAGTACTTC.

V is TRBV5-1 and J is TRBJ1-1; D is undetermined. Trimming removed 4 bases from V and 3 bases from J, with 22 bases in between. The CDR3 has 17 amino acids. The V gene's germline CDR1 is SGHRS and CDR2 YFSETQ. CDR3 coding DNA: TGCGCCAGCAGCCCGCTTACGGCCCCCCGAGGCGACACTGAAGCTTTCTTT. Translation gives CASSPLTAPRGDTEAFF.

This sequence joins TRBV9 and TRBJ1-3; possibly TRBD1 for D (5 bases). The CDR3 covers 16 residues. Per germline, CDR1 SGDLS and CDR2 YYNGEE. Deletions cut 2 bases from V and 4 bases from J, with 16 bases between. The DNA for the CDR3 is TGTGCCAGCAGCGTCGACAGTCCGCTTGTCGGAAACACCATATATTTT. Translating it yields CASSVDSPLVGNTIYF. The complete variable domain, with remaining parts taken from reference TRBV9 and TRBJ1-3, reads DSGVTQTPKHLITATGQRVTLRCSPRSGDLSVYWYQQSLDQGLQFLIQYYNGEERAKGNILERFSAQQFPDLHSELNLSSLELGDSALYFCASSVDSPLVGNTIYFGEGSWLTVV.

This chain links TRBV27 with TRBJ1-4, with D possibly TRBD1 on 5 matching bases. CDR3 size: 16 residues. V dropped 4 bases and J dropped 0 bases, with 12 bases sitting between them. Germline values: CDR1 MNHEY, CDR2 SMNVEV (reference sequence). Here the CDR3 DNA reads TGTGCCAGCAGTTCCCGACAGCCCGCAACTAATGAAAAACTGTTTTTT. Translation gives CASSSRQPATNEKLFF. The full variable domain, in which reference TRBV27 and TRBJ1-4 provide the parts outside the CDR3, is EAQVTQNPRYLITVTGKKLTVTCSQNMNHEYMSWYRQDPGLGLRQIYYSMNVEVTDKGDVPEGYKVSRKEKRNFPLILESPSPNQTSLYFCASSSRQPATNEKLFFGSGTQLSVL.

The chain uses TRBV4-3 and TRBJ1-1; perhaps TRBD1 as D (6 bases). Germline CDR1 is LGHNA and CDR2 is YSLEER. Trimming removed 1 base from V and 3 bases from J, with 15 bases in between. The CDR3 runs to 16 residues. CDR3 nucleotide sequence: TGCGCCAGCAGCCAAGCGGCCACAGGGCGGGACACTGAAGCTTTCTTT. Its protein product is CASSQAATGRDTEAFF.

This chain uses TRBV30 with TRBJ1-4; possibly TRBD1 for D (6 bases). CDR3 size: 15 residues. V shed 1 base and J shed 3 bases, with 12 bases lying between them. CDR1 is GTSNPN and CDR2 is SVGIG in the germline V gene (reference sequence). CDR3: CAWSAGGGPNEKLFF. CDR3 nucleotide sequence: TGTGCCTGGAGTGCGGGCGGGGGGCCTAATGAAAAACTGTTTTTT.

The CDR3: CASSFREGYEQYF. The CDR3 coding sequence is TGTGCCAGCAGTTTCCGGGAAGGGTACGAGCAGTACTTC. V and J are TRBV27 and TRBJ2-7; perhaps TRBD2 as D (5 bases). V was pared by 3 bases and J by 4 bases, with 10 bases between. The CDR3 spans 13 residues. Germline CDR1 reads MNHEY; CDR2 reads SMNVEV (reference sequence).

The rearrangement uses TRBV28 and TRBJ1-1, with D possibly matching TRBD1 (6 bases). Between the trimmed V and J ends, which lost 5 bases and 2 bases, there was a span of 18 bases. This CDR3 comprises 16 residues. From germline, CDR1 is MDHEN and CDR2 SYDVKM. CDR3 coding DNA: TGTGCCAGCAGTACAGCCCAAAGACAGGACAACACTGAAGCTTTCTTT. Encoded protein: CASSTAQRQDNTEAFF.

The chain carries TRBV19 and TRBJ2-3, with 11 bases that match TRBD2. Germline CDR1 LNHDA, CDR2 SQIVND (reference sequence). The CDR3 sequence is 13 residues long. V was pared by 9 bases and J by 5 bases, with 4 bases of the junction left unmatched. The CDR3 bases are TGTGCCAGCACTAGCGGGAGTTTAGATACGCAGTATTTT. Residues: CASTSGSLDTQYF.

This sequence joins TRBV28 and TRBJ1-1, with D possibly TRBD1 on 5 matching bases. Germline V CDR1 and CDR2: MDHEN, SYDVKM. Trimming took off 2 bases at V and 8 bases at J, with 12 bases between the two ends. The CDR3 runs to 13 residues. CDR3 nucleotide sequence: TGTGCCAGCAGTTTAGGTCGACAGCCCGAAGCTTTCTTT. Its protein is CASSLGRQPEAFF.

The CDR3 nucleotides are TGTGCCATCGGGGGGACAGTCGGCTATGGCTACACCTTC. Translated, it gives CAIGGTVGYGYTF. This sequence joins TRBV10-3 and TRBJ1-2; 7 bases fit TRBD1. Trimming took 8 bases from V and 4 from J; bases not matched to a gene: 7. The CDR3 sequence is 13 residues long. Germline V CDR1 and CDR2: ENHRY, SYGVKD.

The genes are TRBV7-9 and TRBJ1-1; 9 bases align to TRBD1. Looked up from germline, CDR1 is SEHNR and CDR2 is FQNEAQ (reference sequence). CDR3 length equals 15 residues. With V trimmed by 5 bases and J by 10 bases, 14 bases remained unmatched. CDR3: CASSNVGQGRVGAFF. The CDR3 DNA is TGTGCCAGCAGCAACGTGGGACAGGGTCGAGTAGGAGCTTTCTTT.